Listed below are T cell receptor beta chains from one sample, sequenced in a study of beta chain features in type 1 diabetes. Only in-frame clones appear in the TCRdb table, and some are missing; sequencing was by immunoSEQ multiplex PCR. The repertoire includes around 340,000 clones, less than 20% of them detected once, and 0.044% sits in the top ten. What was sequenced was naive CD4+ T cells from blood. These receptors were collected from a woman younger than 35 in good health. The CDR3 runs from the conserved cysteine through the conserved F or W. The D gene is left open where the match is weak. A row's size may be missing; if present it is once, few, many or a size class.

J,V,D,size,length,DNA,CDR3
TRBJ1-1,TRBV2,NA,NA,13,TGTGCCAGCATAACTCAGGGGAACACTGAAGCTTTCTTT,CASITQGNTEAFF
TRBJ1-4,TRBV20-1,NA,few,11,TGCAGTGCTGGAGCCCGTGAAAAACTGTTTTTT,CSAGAREKLFF
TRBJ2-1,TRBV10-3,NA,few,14,TGTGCCATCAGTGCCGCGCAGGGCCGCAATGAGCAGTTCTTC,CAISAAQGRNEQFF
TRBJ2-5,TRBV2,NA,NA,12,TGTGCCAGCAGTGTCCGAGGAGAGACCCAGTACTTC,CASSVRGETQYF
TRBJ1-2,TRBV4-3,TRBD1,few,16,TGCGCCAGCAGCCAAGAGACAGGGGGCTTGTACTATGGCTACACCTTC,CASSQETGGLYYGYTF
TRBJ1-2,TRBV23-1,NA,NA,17,TGCGCCAGCAGCCAACTGGGCTCGGCCTTCGGGGACTATGGCTACACCTTC,CASSQLGSAFGDYGYTF
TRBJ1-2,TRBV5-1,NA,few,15,TGCGCCAGCAAGGAGCAGGGGCCCTCTAACTATGGCTACACCTTC,CASKEQGPSNYGYTF
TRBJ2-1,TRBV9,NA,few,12,TGTGCCAGCAGCGTAGGAAGAGGGGAGCAGTTCTTC,CASSVGRGEQFF
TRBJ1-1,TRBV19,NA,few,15,TGTGCCAGTTTCTCGGGGGGACAACCGAACACTGAAGCTTTCTTT,CASFSGGQPNTEAFF
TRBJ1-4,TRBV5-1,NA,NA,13,TGCGCCAGCACCCTATCCCCGGGAGAAAAACTGTTTTTT,CASTLSPGEKLFF
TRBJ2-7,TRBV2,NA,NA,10,TGTGCCAGCCGAAGGGGCGAGCAGTACTTC,CASRRGEQYF
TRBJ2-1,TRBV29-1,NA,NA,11,TGCAGCGGATCACAGTACGATGAGCAGTTCTTC,CSGSQYDEQFF
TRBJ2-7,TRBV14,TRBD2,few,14,TGTGCCAGCAGCCAAAGGCCGGGAGGCTACGAGCAGTACTTC,CASSQRPGGYEQYF
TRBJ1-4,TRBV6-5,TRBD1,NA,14,TGTGCCAGCAGTTTTACGACAGGGAGCGGAAAACTGTTTTTT,CASSFTTGSGKLFF
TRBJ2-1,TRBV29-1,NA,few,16,TGCAGCGTTGATAGCAGGGCCCGAAGCTCCTACAATGAGCAGTTCTTC,CSVDSRARSSYNEQFF
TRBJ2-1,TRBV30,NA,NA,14,TGTGCCTGGAGTTTGGAGGTCTCCTACAATGAGCAGTTCTTC,CAWSLEVSYNEQFF
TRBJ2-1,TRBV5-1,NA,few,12,TGCGCCAGCAGCTTGTCGAGGAACGAGCAGTTCTTC,CASSLSRNEQFF
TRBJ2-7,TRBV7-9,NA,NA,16,TGTGCCAGCAGCTCCTCGGGGAGGTCCCCCACCTACGAGCAGTACTTC,CASSSSGRSPTYEQYF
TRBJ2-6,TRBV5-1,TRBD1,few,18,TGCGCCAGCAGCTTGGTGGGACAGGGATCCTCTGGGGCCAACGTCCTGACTTTC,CASSLVGQGSSGANVLTF
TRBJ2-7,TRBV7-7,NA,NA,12,TGTGCTAGCAGCCGGCCCGGAGGCGAGCAGTACTTC,CASSRPGGEQYF
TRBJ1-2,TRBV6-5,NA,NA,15,TGTGCCAGCAGTTACTCCTTCTTAACCGGCTATGGCTACACCTTC,CASSYSFLTGYGYTF
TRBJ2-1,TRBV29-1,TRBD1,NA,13,TGCAGCGCAGCAGGGACAGGGCGCAATGAGCAGTTCTTC,CSAAGTGRNEQFF
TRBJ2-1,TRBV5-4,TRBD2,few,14,TGTGCCAGCAGCTTGACTAGCGGGGACTATGAGCAGTTCTTC,CASSLTSGDYEQFF
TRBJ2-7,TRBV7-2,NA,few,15,TGTGCCAGCAGCGAGGGGGAGGGAGCTTTCTACGAGCAGTACTTC,CASSEGEGAFYEQYF
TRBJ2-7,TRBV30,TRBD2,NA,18,TGTGCCTGGACCCACCCGGGACTAGCGGGAGGACACCACTACGAGCAGTACTTC,CAWTHPGLAGGHHYEQYF
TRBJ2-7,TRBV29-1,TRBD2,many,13,TGCAGCGTTGGCGGACTAGCGGGAGAAGGGCAGTACTTC,CSVGGLAGEGQYF
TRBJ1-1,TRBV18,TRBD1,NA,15,TGTGCCAGCTCACCGGGGACAGGGAATAATGCTGAAGCTTTCTTT,CASSPGTGNNAEAFF
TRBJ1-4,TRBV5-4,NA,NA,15,TGTGCCAGCAGCGAGGGAGTCCCAACTAATGAAAAACTGTTTTTT,CASSEGVPTNEKLFF
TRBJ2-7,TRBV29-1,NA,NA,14,TGCAGCGCCTTAAGGGGGAGCACCTCCTACGAGCAGTACTTC,CSALRGSTSYEQYF
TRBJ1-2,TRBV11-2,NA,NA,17,TGTGCCAGCAGCGGGGGGGGCCGAGGACCTATAAACTATGGCTACACCTTC,CASSGGGRGPINYGYTF
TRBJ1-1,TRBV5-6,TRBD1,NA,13,TGTGCCAGCAGCGCTACAGGGGCTGTTGAAGCTTTCTTT,CASSATGAVEAFF
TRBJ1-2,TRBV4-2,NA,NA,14,TGTGCCAGCAGCCAAGACCTCGGAAGGGAGGGCTACACCTTC,CASSQDLGREGYTF
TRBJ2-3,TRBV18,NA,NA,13,TGTGCCAGCTCACGGGCTAGCACAGATACGCAGTATTTT,CASSRASTDTQYF
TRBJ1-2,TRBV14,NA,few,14,TGTGCCAGCAGCCAAGACAGGGGTAACTATGGCTACACCTTC,CASSQDRGNYGYTF
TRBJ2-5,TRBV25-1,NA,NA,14,TGTGCCAGTGCCGTCAGCGGAGGACTGGAGACCCAGTACTTC,CASAVSGGLETQYF
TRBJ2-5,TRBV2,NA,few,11,TGTGCCCAGGCGCCCCAAGAGACCCAGTACTTC,CAQAPQETQYF
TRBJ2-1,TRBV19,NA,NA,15,TGTGCCAGTAGTATAGATCCCAACTCCTACAATGAGCAGTTCTTC,CASSIDPNSYNEQFF
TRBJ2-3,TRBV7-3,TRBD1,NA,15,TGTGCCAGCAGCTGGACAGGGACCAGCACAGATACGCAGTATTTT,CASSWTGTSTDTQYF
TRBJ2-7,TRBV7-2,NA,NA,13,TGTGCCAGCAGCTCCTGGTTCGCGGGAGAGCAGTACTTC,CASSSWFAGEQYF
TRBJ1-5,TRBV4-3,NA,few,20,TGCGCCAGCAGCCAAGGTTCCTCCCTGTTTGTTCTCGGTAGCAATCAGCCCCAGCATTTT,CASSQGSSLFVLGSNQPQHF
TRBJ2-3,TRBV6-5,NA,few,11,TGTGCCAGCAGTTCGGTAGATACGCAGTATTTT,CASSSVDTQYF
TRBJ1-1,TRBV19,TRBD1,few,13,TGTGCCAGTAGACAGGGGGTATGGACTGAAGCTTTCTTT,CASRQGVWTEAFF